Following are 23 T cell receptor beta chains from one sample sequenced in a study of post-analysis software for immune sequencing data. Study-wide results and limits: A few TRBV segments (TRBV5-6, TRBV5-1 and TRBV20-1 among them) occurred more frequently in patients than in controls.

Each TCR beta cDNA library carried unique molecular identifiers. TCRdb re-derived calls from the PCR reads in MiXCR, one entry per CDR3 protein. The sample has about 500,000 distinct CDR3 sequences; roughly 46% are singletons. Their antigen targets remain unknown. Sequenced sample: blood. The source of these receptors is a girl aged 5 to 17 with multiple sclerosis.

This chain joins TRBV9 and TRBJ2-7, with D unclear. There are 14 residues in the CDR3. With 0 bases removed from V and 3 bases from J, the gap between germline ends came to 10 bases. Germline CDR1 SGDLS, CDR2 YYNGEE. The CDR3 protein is CASSVDNRCYEQYF. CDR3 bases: TGTGCCAGCAGCGTAGATAATAGATGCTACGAGCAGTACTTC. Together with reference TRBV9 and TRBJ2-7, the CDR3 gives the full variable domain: DSGVTQTPKHLITATGQRVTLRCSPRSGDLSVYWYQQSLDQGLQFLIQYYNGEERAKGNILERFSAQQFPDLHSELNLSSLELGDSALYFCASSVDNRCYEQYFGPGTRLTVT.

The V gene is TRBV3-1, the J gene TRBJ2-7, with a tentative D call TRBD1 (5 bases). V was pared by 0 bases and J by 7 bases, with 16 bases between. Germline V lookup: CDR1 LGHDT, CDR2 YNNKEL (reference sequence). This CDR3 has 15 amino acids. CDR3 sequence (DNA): TGTGCCAGCAGCCAAGATGCCCAGGGTTTCTATGAGCAGTACTTC. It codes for CASSQDAQGFYEQYF.

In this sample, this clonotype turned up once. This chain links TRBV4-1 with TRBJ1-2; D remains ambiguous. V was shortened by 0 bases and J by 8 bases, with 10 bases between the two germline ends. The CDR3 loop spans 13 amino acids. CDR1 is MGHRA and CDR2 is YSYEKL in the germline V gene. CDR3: CASSQDRKQGYTF. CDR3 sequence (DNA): TGCGCCAGCAGCCAAGATCGCAAACAAGGCTACACCTTC.

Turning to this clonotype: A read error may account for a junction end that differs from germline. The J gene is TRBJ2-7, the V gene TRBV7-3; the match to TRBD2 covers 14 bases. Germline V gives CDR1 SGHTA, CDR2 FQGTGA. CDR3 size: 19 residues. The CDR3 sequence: CASSFGGGTSGSASYEQYF. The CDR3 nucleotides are TGTGCCAGCAGCTTCGGGGGGGGGACTAGCGGGAGTGCATCCTATGAGCAGTACTTC. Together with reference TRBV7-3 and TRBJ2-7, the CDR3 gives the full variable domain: GAGVSQTPSNKVTEKGKYVELRCDPISGHTALYWYRQSLGQGPEFLIYFQGTGAADDSGLPNDRFFAVRPEGSVSTLKIQRTERGDSAVYLCASSFGGGTSGSASYEQYFGPGTRLTVT.

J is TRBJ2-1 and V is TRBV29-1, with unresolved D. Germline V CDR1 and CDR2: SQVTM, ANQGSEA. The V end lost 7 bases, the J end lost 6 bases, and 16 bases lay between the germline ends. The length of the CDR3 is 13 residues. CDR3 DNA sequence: TGCAGCGCTGGCTGGGTCCCCGGCAATGAGCAGTTCTTC. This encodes CSAGWVPGNEQFF.

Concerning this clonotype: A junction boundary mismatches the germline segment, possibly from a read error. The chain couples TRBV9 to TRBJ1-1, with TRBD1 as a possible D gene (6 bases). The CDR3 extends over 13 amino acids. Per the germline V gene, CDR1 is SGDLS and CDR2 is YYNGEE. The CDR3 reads CACSVGGNTEAFF. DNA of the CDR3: TGTGCCTGCAGCGTAGGGGGTAACACTGAAGCTTTCTTT.

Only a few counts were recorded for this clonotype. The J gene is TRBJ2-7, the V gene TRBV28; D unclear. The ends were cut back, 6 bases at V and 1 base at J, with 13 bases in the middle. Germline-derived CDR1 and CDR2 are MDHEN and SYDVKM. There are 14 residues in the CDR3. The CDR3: CASRKIGLSYEQYF. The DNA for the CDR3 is TGTGCCAGCAGAAAGATCGGGCTATCCTACGAGCAGTACTTC.

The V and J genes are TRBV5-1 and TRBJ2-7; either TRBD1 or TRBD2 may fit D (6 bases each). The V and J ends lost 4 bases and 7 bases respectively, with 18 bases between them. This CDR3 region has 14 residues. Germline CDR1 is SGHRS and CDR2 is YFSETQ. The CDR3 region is CASSPRGEAEEQYF. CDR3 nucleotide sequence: TGCGCCAGCAGCCCGAGGGGGGAGGCGGAAGAGCAGTACTTC.

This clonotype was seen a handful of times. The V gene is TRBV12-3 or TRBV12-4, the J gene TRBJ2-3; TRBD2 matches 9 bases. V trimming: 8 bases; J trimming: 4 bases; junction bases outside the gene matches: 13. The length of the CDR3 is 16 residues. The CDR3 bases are TGTGCCAGCGATCGGCGGGAGGGCCCTCGGGCAGATACGCAGTATTTT. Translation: CASDRREGPRADTQYF.

The CDR3 loop is CAWSVRQGAGYTF. In DNA, the CDR3 is TGTGCCTGGAGTGTACGGCAGGGAGCAGGCTACACCTTC. This chain uses TRBV30 with TRBJ1-2; D perhaps matches TRBD1 (5 bases). CDR3 size: 13 residues. Trimming removed 0 bases from V and 8 bases from J, with 13 bases in between. Per the germline V gene, CDR1 is GTSNPN and CDR2 is SVGIG (reference sequence).

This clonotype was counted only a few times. CDR3 loop: CSARVATSGSLGEQFF. CDR3 sequence (DNA): TGCAGTGCTAGAGTAGCTACTAGCGGGAGTTTAGGTGAGCAGTTCTTC. V gene TRBV20-1 combines with J gene TRBJ2-1; 11 bases map to TRBD2. The CDR3 sequence is 16 residues long. Germline CDR1 reads DFQATT; CDR2 reads SNEGSKA (reference sequence). Losses at the gene ends were 1 base for V and 9 bases for J; bases not matched to a gene: 11.

CDR3 in amino acids: CASSQDGSGDDVGAKNIQYF. CDR3 sequence (DNA): TGTGCCAGCAGCCAAGACGGCAGCGGGGATGACGTAGGAGCCAAAAACATTCAGTACTTC. The chain carries TRBV4-2 and TRBJ2-4, with 7 bases that match TRBD2. The CDR3 has 20 residues. The germline CDR1 and CDR2 sequences are LGHNA and YNFKEQ. The V segment lost 0 bases and the J segment 0 bases; nucleotides outside the gene matches: 14.

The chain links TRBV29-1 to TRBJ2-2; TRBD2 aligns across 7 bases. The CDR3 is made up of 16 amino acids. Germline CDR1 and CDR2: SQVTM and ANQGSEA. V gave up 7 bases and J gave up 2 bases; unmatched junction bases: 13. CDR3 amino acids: CSAYAGGTPNTGELFF. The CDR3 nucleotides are TGCAGCGCCTACGCCGGGGGGACTCCTAACACCGGGGAGCTGTTTTTT.

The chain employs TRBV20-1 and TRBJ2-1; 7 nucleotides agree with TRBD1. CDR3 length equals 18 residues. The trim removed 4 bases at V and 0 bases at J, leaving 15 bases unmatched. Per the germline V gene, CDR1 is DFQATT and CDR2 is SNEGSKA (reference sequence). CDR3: CSATETGYQSHSYNEQFF. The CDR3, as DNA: TGCAGTGCTACCGAGACAGGGTACCAATCACACTCCTACAATGAGCAGTTCTTC.

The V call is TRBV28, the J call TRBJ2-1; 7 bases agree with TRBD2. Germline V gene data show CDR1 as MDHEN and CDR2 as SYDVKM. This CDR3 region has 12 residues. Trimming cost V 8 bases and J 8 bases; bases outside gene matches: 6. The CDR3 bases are TGTGCCAGCTTGCGGGGGAATTATGAGCAGTTCTTC. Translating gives CASLRGNYEQFF. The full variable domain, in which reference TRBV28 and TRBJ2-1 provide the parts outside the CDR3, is DVKVTQSSRYLVKRTGEKVFLECVQDMDHENMFWYRQDPGLGLRLIYFSYDVKMKEKGDIPEGYSVSREKKERFSLILESASTNQTSMYLCASLRGNYEQFFGPGTRLTVL.

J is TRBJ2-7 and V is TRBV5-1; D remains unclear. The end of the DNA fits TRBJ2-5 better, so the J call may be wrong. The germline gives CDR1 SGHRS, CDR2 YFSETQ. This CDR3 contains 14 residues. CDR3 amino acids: CASSPMRFRETQYF. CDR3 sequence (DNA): TGCGCCAGCAGCCCTATGCGGTTTCGGGAGACCCAGTACTTC.

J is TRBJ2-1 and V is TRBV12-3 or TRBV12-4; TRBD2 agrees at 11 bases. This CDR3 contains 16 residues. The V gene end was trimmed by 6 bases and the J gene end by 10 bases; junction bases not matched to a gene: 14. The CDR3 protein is CASSMVASGRRREQFF. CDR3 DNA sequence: TGTGCCAGCAGCATGGTGGCTAGCGGGAGGCGAAGGGAGCAGTTCTTC.

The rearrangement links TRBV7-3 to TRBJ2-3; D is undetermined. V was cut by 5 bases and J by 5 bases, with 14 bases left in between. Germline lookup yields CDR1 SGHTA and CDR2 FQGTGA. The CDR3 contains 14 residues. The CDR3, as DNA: TGTGCCAGCAGCGTCGGGCAGGATTTAGATACGCAGTATTTT. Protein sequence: CASSVGQDLDTQYF.

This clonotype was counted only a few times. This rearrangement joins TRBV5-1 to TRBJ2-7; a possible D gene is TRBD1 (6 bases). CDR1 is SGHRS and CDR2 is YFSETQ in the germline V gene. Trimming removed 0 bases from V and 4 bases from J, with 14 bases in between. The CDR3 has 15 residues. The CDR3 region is CASSLERGFSYEQYF. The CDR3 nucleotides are TGCGCCAGCAGCTTGGAAAGGGGGTTTAGTTACGAGCAGTACTTC.

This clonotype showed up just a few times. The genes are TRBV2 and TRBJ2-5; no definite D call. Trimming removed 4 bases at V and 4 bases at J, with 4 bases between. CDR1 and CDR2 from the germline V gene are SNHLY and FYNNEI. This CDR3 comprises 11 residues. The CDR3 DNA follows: TGTGCCAGCAGTGTTTTAGAGACCCAGTACTTC. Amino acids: CASSVLETQYF.

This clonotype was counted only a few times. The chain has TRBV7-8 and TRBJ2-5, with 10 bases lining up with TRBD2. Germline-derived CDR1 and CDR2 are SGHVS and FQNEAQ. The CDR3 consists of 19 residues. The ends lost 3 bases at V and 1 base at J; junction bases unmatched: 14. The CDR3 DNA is TGTGCCAGCAGCTTGTTCCCCAGTGGGGCTAGCGGGAGCCAAGAGACCCAGTACTTC. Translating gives CASSLFPSGASGSQETQYF.

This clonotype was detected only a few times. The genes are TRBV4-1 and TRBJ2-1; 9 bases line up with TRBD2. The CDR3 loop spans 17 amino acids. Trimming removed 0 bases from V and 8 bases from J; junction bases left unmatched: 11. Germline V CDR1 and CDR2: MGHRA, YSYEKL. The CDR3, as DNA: TGCGCCAGCAGCCAAGATGCCAGGCGGGAGGGCCGGGATGAGCAGTTCTTC. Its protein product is CASSQDARREGRDEQFF.

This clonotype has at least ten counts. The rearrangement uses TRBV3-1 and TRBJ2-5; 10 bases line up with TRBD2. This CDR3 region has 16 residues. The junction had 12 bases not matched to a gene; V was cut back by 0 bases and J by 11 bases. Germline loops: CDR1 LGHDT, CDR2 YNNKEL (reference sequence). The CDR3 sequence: CASSQERTSGYNEQYF. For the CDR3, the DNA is TGTGCCAGCAGCCAAGAGAGGACTAGCGGATACAATGAGCAGTACTTC.